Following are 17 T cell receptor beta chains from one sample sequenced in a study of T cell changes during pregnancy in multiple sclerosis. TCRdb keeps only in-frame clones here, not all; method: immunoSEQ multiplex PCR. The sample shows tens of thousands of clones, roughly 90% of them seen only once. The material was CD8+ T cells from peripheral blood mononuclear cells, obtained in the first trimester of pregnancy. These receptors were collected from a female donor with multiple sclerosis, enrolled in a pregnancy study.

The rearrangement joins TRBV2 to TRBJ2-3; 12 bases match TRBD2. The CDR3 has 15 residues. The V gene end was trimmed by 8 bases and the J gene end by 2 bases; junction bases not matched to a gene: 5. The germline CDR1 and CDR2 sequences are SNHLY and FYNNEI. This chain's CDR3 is CASARTSGNTDTQYF. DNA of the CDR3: TGTGCCAGCGCCCGGACTAGCGGGAACACAGATACGCAGTATTTT. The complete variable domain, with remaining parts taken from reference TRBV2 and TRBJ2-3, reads EPEVTQTPSHQVTQMGQEVILRCVPISNHLYFYWYRQILGQKVEFLVSFYNNEISEKSEIFDDQFSVERPDGSNFTLKIRSTKLEDSAMYFCASARTSGNTDTQYFGPGTRLTVL.

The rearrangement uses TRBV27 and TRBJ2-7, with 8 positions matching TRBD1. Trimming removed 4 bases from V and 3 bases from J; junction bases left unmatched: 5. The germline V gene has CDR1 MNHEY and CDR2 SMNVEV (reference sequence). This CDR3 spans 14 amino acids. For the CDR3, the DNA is TGTGCCAGCAGTTCGGACAGGGAAATCTACGAGCAGTACTTC. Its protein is CASSSDREIYEQYF.

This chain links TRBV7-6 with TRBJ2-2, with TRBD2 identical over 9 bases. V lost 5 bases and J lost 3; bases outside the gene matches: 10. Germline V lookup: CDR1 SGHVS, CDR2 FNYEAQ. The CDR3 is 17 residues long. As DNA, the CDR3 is TGTGCCAGCAGCCCACCTCGGGTAGCGGGAGACACCGGGGAGCTGTTTTTT. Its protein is CASSPPRVAGDTGELFF.

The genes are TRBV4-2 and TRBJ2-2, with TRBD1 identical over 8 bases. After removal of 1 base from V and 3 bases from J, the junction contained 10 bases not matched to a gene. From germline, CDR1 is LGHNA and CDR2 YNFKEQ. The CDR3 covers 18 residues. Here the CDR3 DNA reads TGTGCCAGCAGCCAAGGGGGCGGGCAGGGGGCCCACACCGGGGAGCTGTTTTTT. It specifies CASSQGGGQGAHTGELFF.

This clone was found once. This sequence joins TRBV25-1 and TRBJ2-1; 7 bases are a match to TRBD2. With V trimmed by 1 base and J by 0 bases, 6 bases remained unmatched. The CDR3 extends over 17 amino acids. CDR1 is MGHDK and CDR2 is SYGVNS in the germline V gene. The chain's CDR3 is CASSEWASGGSYNEQFF. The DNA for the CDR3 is TGTGCCAGCAGTGAATGGGCTAGCGGTGGCTCCTACAATGAGCAGTTCTTC.

The CDR3 nucleotides are TGTGCCAGCAGTTTAGGGACTAGCGGGAACAATGAGCAGTTCTTC. Its protein is CASSLGTSGNNEQFF. The chain couples TRBV27 to TRBJ2-1; 13 bases match TRBD2. Germline lookup yields CDR1 MNHEY and CDR2 SMNVEV (reference sequence). With V trimmed by 2 bases and J by 5 bases, 0 bases remained unmatched. The length of the CDR3 is 15 residues.

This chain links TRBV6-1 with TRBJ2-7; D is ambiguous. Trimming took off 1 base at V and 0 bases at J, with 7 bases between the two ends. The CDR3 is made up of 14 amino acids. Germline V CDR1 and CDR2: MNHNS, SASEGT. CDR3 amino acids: CASSEGRSSYEQYF. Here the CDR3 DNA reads TGTGCCAGCAGTGAAGGAAGGAGCTCCTACGAGCAGTACTTC.

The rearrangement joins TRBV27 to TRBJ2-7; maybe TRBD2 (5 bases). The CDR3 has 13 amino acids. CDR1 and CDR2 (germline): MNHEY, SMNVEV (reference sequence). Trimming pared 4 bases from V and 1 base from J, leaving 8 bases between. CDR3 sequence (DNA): TGTGCCAGCAGTTACCGGGGATCCTACGAGCAGTACTTC. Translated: CASSYRGSYEQYF.

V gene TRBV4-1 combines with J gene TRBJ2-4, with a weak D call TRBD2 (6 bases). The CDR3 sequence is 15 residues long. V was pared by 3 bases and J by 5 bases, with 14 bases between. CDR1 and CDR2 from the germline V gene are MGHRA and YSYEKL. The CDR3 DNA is TGCGCCAGCAGCCACGGGGGACTTGTAGAAAACATTCAGTACTTC. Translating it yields CASSHGGLVENIQYF.

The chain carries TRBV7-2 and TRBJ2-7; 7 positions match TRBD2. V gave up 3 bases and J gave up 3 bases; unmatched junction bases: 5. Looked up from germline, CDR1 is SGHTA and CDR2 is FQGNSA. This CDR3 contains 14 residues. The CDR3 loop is CASSFGGSVYEQYF. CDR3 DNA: TGTGCCAGCAGCTTCGGCGGGAGCGTCTACGAGCAGTACTTC. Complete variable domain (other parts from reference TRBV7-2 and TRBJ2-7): GAGVSQSPSNKVTEKGKDVELRCDPISGHTALYWYRQSLGQGLEFLIYFQGNSAPDKSGLPSDRFSAERTGGSVSTLTIQRTQQEDSAVYLCASSFGGSVYEQYFGPGTRLTVT.

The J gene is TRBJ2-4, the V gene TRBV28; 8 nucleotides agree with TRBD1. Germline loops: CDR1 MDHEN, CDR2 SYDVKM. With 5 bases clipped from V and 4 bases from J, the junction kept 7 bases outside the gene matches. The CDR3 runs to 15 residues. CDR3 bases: TGTGCCAGCAGTGGGCCGGGACAGGAAAAAAACATTCAGTACTTC. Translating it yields CASSGPGQEKNIQYF.

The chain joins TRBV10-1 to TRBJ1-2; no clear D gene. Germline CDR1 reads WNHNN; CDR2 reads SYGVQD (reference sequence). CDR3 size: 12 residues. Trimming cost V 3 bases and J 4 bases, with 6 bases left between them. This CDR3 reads CASSDGSYGYTF. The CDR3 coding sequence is TGCGCCAGCAGTGATGGCAGCTATGGCTACACCTTC.

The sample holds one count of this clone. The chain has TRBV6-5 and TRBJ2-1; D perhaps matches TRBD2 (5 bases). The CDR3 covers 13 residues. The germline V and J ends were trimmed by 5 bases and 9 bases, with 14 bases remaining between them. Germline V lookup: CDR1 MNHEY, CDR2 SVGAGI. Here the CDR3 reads CASSASSSLEQFF. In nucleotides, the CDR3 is TGTGCCAGCAGTGCCTCTTCTAGCCTTGAGCAGTTCTTC.

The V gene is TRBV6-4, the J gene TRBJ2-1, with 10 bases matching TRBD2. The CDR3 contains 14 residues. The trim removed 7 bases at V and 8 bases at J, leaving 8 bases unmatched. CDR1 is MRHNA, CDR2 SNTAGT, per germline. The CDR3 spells CASKISGRAHEQFF. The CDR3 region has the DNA TGTGCCAGCAAAATAAGCGGGAGGGCCCATGAGCAGTTCTTC.

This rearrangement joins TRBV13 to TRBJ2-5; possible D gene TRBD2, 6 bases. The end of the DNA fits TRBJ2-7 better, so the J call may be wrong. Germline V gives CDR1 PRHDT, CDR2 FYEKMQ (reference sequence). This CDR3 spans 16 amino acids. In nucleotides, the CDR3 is TGTGCCAGCAGCTTAGGCGGGGCGGGAACACTCTACGAGCAGTACTTC. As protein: CASSLGGAGTLYEQYF.

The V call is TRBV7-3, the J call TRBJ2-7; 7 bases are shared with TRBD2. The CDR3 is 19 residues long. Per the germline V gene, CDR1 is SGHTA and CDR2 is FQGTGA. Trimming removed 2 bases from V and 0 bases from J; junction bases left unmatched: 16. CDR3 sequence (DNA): TGTGCCAGCAGCTTAGCTATTGTTGGGGGGGACGGTAGCTCCTACGAGCAGTACTTC. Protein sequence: CASSLAIVGGDGSSYEQYF.

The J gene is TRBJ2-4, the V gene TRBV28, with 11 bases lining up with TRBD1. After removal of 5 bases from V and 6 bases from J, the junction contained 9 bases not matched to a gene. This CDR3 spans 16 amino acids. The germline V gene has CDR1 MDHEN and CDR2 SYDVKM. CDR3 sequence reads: CASSRDRGASVNIQYF. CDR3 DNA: TGTGCCAGCAGTAGGGACAGGGGGGCATCAGTAAACATTCAGTACTTC.